This T cell receptor (beta chain) was retrieved from a study of T cells in women clearing cervical HPV infection. As for the study in general: Case blood was drawn when the lesion was first found; control blood after infection became undetectable.

Measured with immunoSEQ multiplex PCR; TCRdb has only the in-frame clones, and not every one. This listing includes about 31,000 clones. Looked up from germline, CDR1 is SGHVS and CDR2 is FNYEAQ. With 8 bases removed from V and 6 bases from J, the gap between germline ends came to 17 bases. The CDR3 has 13 residues. Remarks on this clone: The target antigen is unknown. The CDR3 goes on 3 residues after the read ends, and that part is filled in from the germline J gene.

General study findings and limits: CIN3+ cases had significantly higher TCR repertoire richness than controls, but evenness did not differ. Associations may precede or follow infection; HPV-specific or memory T cells were not isolated. Unknown T-cell numbers per sample may underlie the richness differences.

The origin of this receptor is a woman between 18 and 75 years old with a cervical HPV16 infection that either progressed to CIN3+ or cleared (not recorded which). Sequenced sample: blood buffy coat. The chain has TRBV7-6 and TRBJ2-7, with D maybe TRBD1 (6 bases). The CDR3 is CASGPGQRGEQYF. The covered CDR3 bases are TGTGCCAGCGGACCCGGACAGAGGGGCGAG.